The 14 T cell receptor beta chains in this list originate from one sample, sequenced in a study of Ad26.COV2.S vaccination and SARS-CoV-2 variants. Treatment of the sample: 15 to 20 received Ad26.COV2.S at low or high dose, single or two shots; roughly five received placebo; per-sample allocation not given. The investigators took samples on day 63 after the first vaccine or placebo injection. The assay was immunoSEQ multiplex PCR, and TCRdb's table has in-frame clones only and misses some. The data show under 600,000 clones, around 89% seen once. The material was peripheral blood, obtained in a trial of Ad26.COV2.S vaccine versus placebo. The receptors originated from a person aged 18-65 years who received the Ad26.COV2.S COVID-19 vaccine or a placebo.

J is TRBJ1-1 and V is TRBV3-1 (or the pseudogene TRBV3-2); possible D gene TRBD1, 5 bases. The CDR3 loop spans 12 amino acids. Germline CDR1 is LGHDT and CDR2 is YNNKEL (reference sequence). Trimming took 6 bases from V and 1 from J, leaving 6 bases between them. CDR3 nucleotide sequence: TGTGCCAGCAGAACAGGGAACACTGAAGCTTTCTTT. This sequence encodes CASRTGNTEAFF.

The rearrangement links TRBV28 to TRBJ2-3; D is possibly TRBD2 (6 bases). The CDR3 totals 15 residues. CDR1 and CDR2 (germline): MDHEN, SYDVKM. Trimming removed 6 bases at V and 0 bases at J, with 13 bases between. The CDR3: CASRWRGTSTDTQYF. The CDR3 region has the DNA TGTGCCAGCAGGTGGAGGGGTACTAGCACAGATACGCAGTATTTT.

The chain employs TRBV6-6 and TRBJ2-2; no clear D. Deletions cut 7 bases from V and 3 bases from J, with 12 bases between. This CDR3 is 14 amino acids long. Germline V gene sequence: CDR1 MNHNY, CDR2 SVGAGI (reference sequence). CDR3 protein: CASKLSAYTGELFF. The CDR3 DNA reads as TGTGCCAGCAAATTAAGCGCGTACACCGGGGAGCTGTTTTTT.

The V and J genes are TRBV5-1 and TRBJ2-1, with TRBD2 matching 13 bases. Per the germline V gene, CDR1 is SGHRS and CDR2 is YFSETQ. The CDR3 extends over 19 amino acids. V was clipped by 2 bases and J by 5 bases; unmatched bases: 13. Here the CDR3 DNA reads TGCGCCAGCAGCTTAGGGACTAGCGGGGTAACCAGCCGCGACAATGAGCAGTTCTTC. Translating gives CASSLGTSGVTSRDNEQFF. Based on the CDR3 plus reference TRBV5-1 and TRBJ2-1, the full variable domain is KAGVTQTPRYLIKTRGQQVTLSCSPISGHRSVSWYQQTPGQGLQFLFEYFSETQRNKGNFPGRFSGRQFSNSRSEMNVSTLELGDSALYLCASSLGTSGVTSRDNEQFFGPGTRLTVL.

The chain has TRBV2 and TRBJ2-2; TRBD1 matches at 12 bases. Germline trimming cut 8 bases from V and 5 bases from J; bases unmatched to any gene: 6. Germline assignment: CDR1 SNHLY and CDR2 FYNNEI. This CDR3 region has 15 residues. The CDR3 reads CASGDRGHRTGELFF. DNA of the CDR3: TGTGCCAGCGGGGACAGGGGGCACCGGACCGGGGAGCTGTTTTTT.

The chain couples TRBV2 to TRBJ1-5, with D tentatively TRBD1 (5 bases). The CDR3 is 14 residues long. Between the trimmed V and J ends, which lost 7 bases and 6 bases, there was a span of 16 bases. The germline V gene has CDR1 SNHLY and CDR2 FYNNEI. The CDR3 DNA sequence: TGTGCCAGCAAGTTACGGGGGGTCTTTCAGCCCCAGCATTTT. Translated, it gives CASKLRGVFQPQHF. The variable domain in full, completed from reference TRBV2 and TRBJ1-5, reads EPEVTQTPSHQVTQMGQEVILRCVPISNHLYFYWYRQILGQKVEFLVSFYNNEISEKSEIFDDQFSVERPDGSNFTLKIRSTKLEDSAMYFCASKLRGVFQPQHFGDGTRLSIL.

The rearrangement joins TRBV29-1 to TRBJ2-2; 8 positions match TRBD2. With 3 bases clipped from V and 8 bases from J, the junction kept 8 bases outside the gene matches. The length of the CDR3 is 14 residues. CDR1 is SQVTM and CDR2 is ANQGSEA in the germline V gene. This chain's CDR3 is CSVELAGRGGELFF. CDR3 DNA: TGCAGCGTTGAGCTAGCGGGTCGTGGAGGGGAGCTGTTTTTT.

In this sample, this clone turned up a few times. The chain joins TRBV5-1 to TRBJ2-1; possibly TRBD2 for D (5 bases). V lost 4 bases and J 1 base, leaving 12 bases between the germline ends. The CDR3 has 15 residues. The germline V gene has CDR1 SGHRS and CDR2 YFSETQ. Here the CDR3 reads CASSPDGESYNEQFF. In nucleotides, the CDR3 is TGCGCCAGCAGCCCCGATGGGGAGTCCTACAATGAGCAGTTCTTC.

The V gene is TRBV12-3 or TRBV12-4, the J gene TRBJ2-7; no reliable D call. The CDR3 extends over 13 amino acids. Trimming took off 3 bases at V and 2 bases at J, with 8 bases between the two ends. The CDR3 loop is CASSFSATYEQYF. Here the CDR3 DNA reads TGTGCCAGCAGTTTCTCAGCGACCTACGAGCAGTACTTC.

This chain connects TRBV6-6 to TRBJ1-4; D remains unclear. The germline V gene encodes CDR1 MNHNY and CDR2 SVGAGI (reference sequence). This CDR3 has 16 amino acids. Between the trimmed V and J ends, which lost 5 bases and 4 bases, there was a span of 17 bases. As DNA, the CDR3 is TGTGCCAGCAGTCAAAGAACACGGTTACTTAATGAAAAACTGTTTTTT. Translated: CASSQRTRLLNEKLFF.

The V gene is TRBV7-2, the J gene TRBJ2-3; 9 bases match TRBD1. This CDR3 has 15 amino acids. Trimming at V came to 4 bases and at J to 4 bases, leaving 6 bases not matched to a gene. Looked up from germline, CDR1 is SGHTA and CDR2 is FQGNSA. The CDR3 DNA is TGTGCCAGCAGCTGGGGCGGGACAGGGTCAGATACGCAGTATTTT. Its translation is CASSWGGTGSDTQYF.

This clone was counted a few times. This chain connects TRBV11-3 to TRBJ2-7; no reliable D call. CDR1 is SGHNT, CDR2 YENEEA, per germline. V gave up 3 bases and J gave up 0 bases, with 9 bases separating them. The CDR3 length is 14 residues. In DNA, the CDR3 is TGTGCCAGCAGCTTGTCTGGCACCTCCTACGAGCAGTACTTC. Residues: CASSLSGTSYEQYF.

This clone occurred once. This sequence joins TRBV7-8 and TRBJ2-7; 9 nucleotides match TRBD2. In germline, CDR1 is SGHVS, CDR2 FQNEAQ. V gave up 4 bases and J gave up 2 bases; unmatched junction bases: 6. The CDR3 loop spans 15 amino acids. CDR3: CASSSVTSGPYEQYF. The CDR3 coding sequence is TGTGCCAGCAGCTCGGTGACTAGCGGACCCTACGAGCAGTACTTC.

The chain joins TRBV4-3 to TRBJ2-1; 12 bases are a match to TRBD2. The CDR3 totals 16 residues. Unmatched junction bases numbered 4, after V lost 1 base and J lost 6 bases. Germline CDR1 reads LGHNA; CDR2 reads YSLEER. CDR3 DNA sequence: TGCGCCAGCAGCCAAGCTCCTAGCGGGGGGGCCAATGAGCAGTTCTTC. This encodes CASSQAPSGGANEQFF.